The clone carrying this T cell receptor (beta chain) was seen at least ten times. As yet, its antigen is unknown. The data were obtained in a study of early T cells in non-severe SARS-CoV-2 infection. Study details: RNA in bulk from unsorted whole blood was sequenced, and chains were unpaired.

Germline V CDR1 and CDR2: LGHDT, YNNKEL (reference sequence). The CDR3 consists of 14 residues. Trimming pared 0 bases from V and 4 bases from J, leaving 9 bases between. Attached unique molecular identifiers marked individual cDNA molecules. Using its own MiXCR run on the 5' RACE reads, TCRdb lists one record per CDR3 protein. The profile shows tens of thousands of distinct CDR3 sequences, around 9% of them singletons. General study results and limits: VDJdb matching skewed toward anti-spike CD8 responses, missing private and CD4 specificities.

The sequencing sample was made of whole blood. This TCR was sampled from an adult who was a healthcare worker with PCR-confirmed SARS-CoV-2 infection or an uninfected control (not recorded which). The V and J genes are TRBV3-1 and TRBJ1-2; possibly TRBD1 for D (6 bases). CDR3 nucleotides: TGTGCCAGCAGCCAAGATCCGGGGGCCTATGGCTACACCTTC. It codes for CASSQDPGAYGYTF.